The 18 T cell receptor beta chains listed next were all sequenced from one sample in a study of blood T cell repertoires in COVID-19. The method was immunoSEQ multiplex PCR; TCRdb's version includes in-frame clones alone and lacks a portion of them. Seen here are some 180,000 clones, 70% to 85% observed once, and the top ten hold roughly 7%. What was sequenced was peripheral blood. The receptors derive from a human donor in a cohort sampled during active COVID-19.

The V call is TRBV18, the J call TRBJ2-2; TRBD2 aligns across 7 bases. There are 16 residues in the CDR3. The germline V gene has CDR1 KGHSH and CDR2 LQKENI. V trimming: 0 bases; J trimming: 6 bases; junction bases outside the gene matches: 7. CDR3 sequence: CASSPPIQGGPGELFF. Written as DNA, the CDR3 is TGTGCCAGCTCACCACCGATCCAGGGAGGGCCCGGGGAGCTGTTTTTT.

The chain recombines TRBV18 with TRBJ2-7; 8 bases match TRBD1. This CDR3 has 15 amino acids. The V segment lost 3 bases and the J segment 4 bases; nucleotides outside the gene matches: 8. Per germline, CDR1 KGHSH and CDR2 LQKENI. Written as DNA, the CDR3 is TGTGCCAGCTCACCGCCGACAGGGGTCGGGTACGAGCAGTACTTC. Translating gives CASSPPTGVGYEQYF.

This rearrangement joins TRBV5-6 to TRBJ2-3; D perhaps matches TRBD1 (6 bases). The CDR3 consists of 16 residues. Germline values: CDR1 SGHDT, CDR2 YYEEEE. V was clipped by 4 bases and J by 2 bases, with 17 bases between them. CDR3 sequence reads: CASSPSRGWSTDTQYF. Written as DNA, the CDR3 is TGTGCCAGCAGCCCGAGCAGGGGTTGGTCCACAGATACGCAGTATTTT.

This clone was observed a single time. The V and J genes are TRBV6-1 and TRBJ1-6; D ambiguous. Trimming removed 3 bases from V and 6 bases from J, with 6 bases in between. Germline V gene data show CDR1 as MNHNS and CDR2 as SASEGT. CDR3 length: 13 residues. The CDR3 sequence is CASSDGSNSPLHF. The CDR3 DNA reads TGTGCCAGCAGTGATGGGAGTAATTCACCCCTCCACTTT.

The V call is TRBV7-9, the J call TRBJ2-7; D gene uncertain. V shed 3 bases and J shed 4 bases, with 7 bases lying between them. Germline V gives CDR1 SEHNR, CDR2 FQNEAQ (reference sequence). This CDR3 spans 12 amino acids. CDR3 loop: CASSFGHYEQYF. CDR3 in DNA: TGTGCCAGCAGCTTTGGGCATTACGAGCAGTACTTC.

The V gene is TRBV5-1, the J gene TRBJ1-1, with a possible D match to TRBD1 (6 bases). Germline CDR1 reads SGHRS; CDR2 reads YFSETQ. V lost 3 bases and J lost 1, with 19 bases in between. The CDR3 is made up of 17 amino acids. The CDR3 loop reads CASSSGQPVGRNTEAFF. As DNA, the CDR3 is TGCGCCAGCAGCTCCGGACAGCCCGTTGGTAGGAACACTGAAGCTTTCTTT.

This clone was recorded only once. The chain couples TRBV7-9 to TRBJ2-7; 7 bases are shared with TRBD1. Germline V gives CDR1 SEHNR, CDR2 FQNEAQ (reference sequence). The CDR3 consists of 12 residues. The ends lost 4 bases at V and 5 bases at J; junction bases unmatched: 2. The DNA for the CDR3 is TGTGCCAGCAGCTCACAGGGGAACGAGCAGTACTTC. It is translated as CASSSQGNEQYF.

The chain links TRBV7-2 to TRBJ1-5; D remains ambiguous. Germline lookup yields CDR1 SGHTA and CDR2 FQGNSA. The CDR3 sequence is 15 residues long. V lost 2 bases and J lost 3, with 11 bases in between. CDR3 in DNA: TGTGCCAGCAGCTTACGGGGAGGGTCCAATCAGCCCCAGCATTTT. This encodes CASSLRGGSNQPQHF. Variable domain in full (rest from reference TRBV7-2 and TRBJ1-5): GAGVSQSPSNKVTEKGKDVELRCDPISGHTALYWYRQSLGQGLEFLIYFQGNSAPDKSGLPSDRFSAERTGGSVSTLTIQRTQQEDSAVYLCASSLRGGSNQPQHFGDGTRLSIL.

V usage is TRBV11-2 and J usage is TRBJ2-7, with 8 bases identical to TRBD2. The CDR3 is 16 residues long. Germline CDR1 is SGHAT and CDR2 is FQNNGV. V lost 3 bases, J lost 0 bases, and 7 bases stayed unmatched. The CDR3 reads CASSFPGGADSYEQYF. The CDR3 DNA sequence: TGTGCCAGCAGCTTCCCGGGGGGGGCCGACTCCTACGAGCAGTACTTC.

The rearrangement links TRBV5-1 to TRBJ2-5, with a weak D call TRBD1 (5 bases). Germline lookup yields CDR1 SGHRS and CDR2 YFSETQ. The CDR3 has 13 amino acids. Trimming shortened V by 0 bases and J by 5 bases, and 8 bases separated the two germline ends. CDR3 sequence (DNA): TGCGCCAGCAGCTTGGGACAGTTGGAGACCCAGTACTTC. This translates into CASSLGQLETQYF.

This chain joins TRBV21-1 and TRBJ1-6; TRBD1 reflects the table's D call only, with no check against the DNA. TRBV21-1 is a listed pseudogene. The CDR3 extends over 17 amino acids. CDR3 sequence (DNA): TGTGCCAACCGAACAGTTTCTGGAAGCTCCTATAATTCACCCCTCCACTTT. Translation gives CANRTVSGSSYNSPLHF.

DNA for the CDR3: TGTGCCACCAGCAGAATGCAGGGTTACGAGCAGTACTTC. It specifies CATSRMQGYEQYF. This chain connects TRBV15 to TRBJ2-7; D may be TRBD1 (5 bases). Germline CDR1 LNHNV, CDR2 YYDKDF (reference sequence). Trimming stripped 2 bases from V and 4 bases from J, with 9 bases between. CDR3 length: 13 amino acids.

The chain has TRBV29-1 and TRBJ2-7, with 8 bases that match TRBD2. CDR1 and CDR2 from the germline V gene are SQVTM and ANQGSEA. J lost 6 bases, V lost 4 bases, and 5 bases had no gene match. The CDR3 sequence is 12 residues long. CDR3 coding DNA: TGCAGCGTTGGCCCCCGGGAGGGCGAGCAGTACTTC. Translating it yields CSVGPREGEQYF.

As regards this clone: The sample holds other DNA sequences that translate to the same CDR3. The rearrangement links TRBV9 to TRBJ1-4; the match to TRBD1 covers 8 bases. In germline, CDR1 is SGDLS, CDR2 YYNGEE. CDR3 size: 14 residues. After removal of 2 bases from V and 8 bases from J, the junction contained 5 bases not matched to a gene. This CDR3 reads CASSVGQGGEKLFF. The CDR3, as DNA: TGTGCCAGCAGCGTTGGACAGGGTGGAGAAAAACTGTTTTTT. Based on the CDR3 plus reference TRBV9 and TRBJ1-4, the full variable domain is DSGVTQTPKHLITATGQRVTLRCSPRSGDLSVYWYQQSLDQGLQFLIQYYNGEERAKGNILERFSAQQFPDLHSELNLSSLELGDSALYFCASSVGQGGEKLFFGSGTQLSVL.

This clone was seen a single time. The chain combines TRBV5-5 with TRBJ2-7; D gene ambiguous. The germline V gene has CDR1 SGHKS and CDR2 YYEKEE (reference sequence). The ends were cut back, 0 bases at V and 3 bases at J, with 7 bases in the middle. The CDR3 consists of 13 residues. CDR3 coding DNA: TGTGCCAGCAGCTTGGACGGTGTCTACGAGCAGTACTTC. Translating it yields CASSLDGVYEQYF.

The CDR3 sequence: CASSALGLASSSYNEQFF. The DNA for the CDR3 is TGTGCCAGTAGTGCCCTGGGACTAGCGTCTAGCTCCTACAATGAGCAGTTCTTC. The rearrangement joins TRBV19 to TRBJ2-1; 10 positions agree with TRBD2. The CDR3 totals 18 residues. The trim removed 5 bases at V and 0 bases at J, leaving 10 bases unmatched. Germline V gene sequence: CDR1 LNHDA, CDR2 SQIVND (reference sequence).

The V gene is TRBV11-2, the J gene TRBJ2-7; 8 bases are a match to TRBD1. CDR3 size: 15 residues. With V trimmed by 5 bases and J by 6 bases, 12 bases remained unmatched. The V gene's germline CDR1 is SGHAT and CDR2 FQNNGV. The CDR3 nucleotides are TGTGCCAGCAGCGTAGGAGACGGACAGGGCTTCGAGCAGTACTTC. It specifies CASSVGDGQGFEQYF. Combining the CDR3 with reference TRBV11-2 and TRBJ2-7 gives the whole variable domain EAGVAQSPRYKIIEKRQSVAFWCNPISGHATLYWYQQILGQGPKLLIQFQNNGVVDDSQLPKDRFSAERLKGVDSTLKIQPAKLEDSAVYLCASSVGDGQGFEQYFGPGTRLTVT.

This sequence joins TRBV6-2 or TRBV6-3 and TRBJ2-3, with 7 bases fitting TRBD2. This CDR3 region has 17 residues. The junction had 12 bases not matched to a gene; V was cut back by 4 bases and J by 2 bases. CDR1 and CDR2 (germline): MNHEY, SVGEGT. As DNA, the CDR3 is TGTGCCAGCAGTTTCCGGGGCGGGGGACCCTACACAGATACGCAGTATTTT. It translates to CASSFRGGGPYTDTQYF.